Below, 25 T cell receptor beta chains from the same sample are listed, as sequenced in a study of blood T cell repertoires in COVID-19. Clones were sequenced by immunoSEQ multiplex PCR, and TCRdb holds only the in-frame ones, with some missing. Of around 400,000 clones in the sample, around 92% were seen once. Sequencing used peripheral blood. These receptors were obtained from a man aged 40-49 years with acute or convalescent COVID-19.

The J gene is TRBJ1-1, the V gene TRBV7-9; no reliable D call. Trimming took off 7 bases at V and 4 bases at J, with 10 bases between the two ends. The CDR3 totals 12 residues. The germline V gene encodes CDR1 SEHNR and CDR2 FQNEAQ (reference sequence). CDR3 region: CASTRAGTEAFF. For the CDR3, the DNA is TGTGCCAGCACACGAGCAGGCACTGAAGCTTTCTTT.

This clone came up once. This chain joins TRBV30 and TRBJ2-2; D is unclear. Germline lookup yields CDR1 GTSNPN and CDR2 SVGIG (reference sequence). Trimming stripped 0 bases from V and 7 bases from J, with 9 bases between. This CDR3 is 13 amino acids long. The CDR3 spells CAWSVQWFGELFF. Here the CDR3 DNA reads TGTGCCTGGAGTGTACAGTGGTTCGGGGAGCTGTTTTTT.

This clone was observed a handful of times. The rearrangement joins TRBV5-6 to TRBJ1-4; TRBD1 might be the D (6 bases). The CDR3 runs to 16 residues. Germline CDR1 reads SGHDT; CDR2 reads YYEEEE. Trimming took 3 bases from V and 10 from J, leaving 22 bases between them. CDR3: CASSWLTGGATRKLFF. The CDR3 coding sequence is TGTGCCAGCAGCTGGTTGACGGGGGGCGCGACTCGAAAACTGTTTTTT.

This clone has a single count. The DNA of the CDR3 is TGTGCCAGCAGTGAACAGGGGGGATCACCCCTCCACTTT. Translating gives CASSEQGGSPLHF. This rearrangement joins TRBV6-4 to TRBJ1-6, with TRBD1 identical over 8 bases. From germline, CDR1 is MRHNA and CDR2 SNTAGT. The CDR3 loop spans 13 amino acids. V was pared by 3 bases and J by 10 bases, with 2 bases of the junction left unmatched.

This chain joins TRBV7-9 and TRBJ2-1; D possibly corresponds to TRBD1 (6 bases). V was pared by 3 bases and J by 3 bases, with 12 bases between. The CDR3 totals 15 residues. In germline, CDR1 is SEHNR, CDR2 FQNEAQ (reference sequence). CDR3 bases: TGTGCCAGCAGCTTTCTGACAGGCATCTACAATGAGCAGTTCTTC. This sequence encodes CASSFLTGIYNEQFF.

The V gene is TRBV4-1, the J gene TRBJ2-3; TRBD2 matches at 12 bases. Germline V lookup: CDR1 MGHRA, CDR2 YSYEKL. The CDR3 covers 14 residues. V lost 1 base, J lost 15 bases, and 8 bases stayed unmatched. CDR3 amino acids: CASSQGGLAGRRYF. The CDR3 nucleotides read TGCGCCAGCAGCCAAGGGGGACTAGCGGGCCGGCGCTATTTT.

The chain employs TRBV10-3 and TRBJ1-2; D might be TRBD1 (5 bases). The CDR3 contains 12 residues. Trimming cost V 3 bases and J 13 bases, with 15 bases left between them. The germline CDR1 and CDR2 sequences are ENHRY and SYGVKD. CDR3 loop: CAISDSQGGPTF. Here the CDR3 DNA reads TGTGCCATCAGTGATAGTCAGGGCGGTCCCACCTTC.

The chain combines TRBV19 with TRBJ2-5, with TRBD1 matching over 9 bases. The CDR3 totals 15 residues. V trimming: 4 bases; J trimming: 5 bases; junction bases outside the gene matches: 8. From germline, CDR1 is LNHDA and CDR2 SQIVND (reference sequence). In nucleotides, the CDR3 is TGTGCCAGTAGTAAGGGAGGACAGGGGTGGGAGACCCAGTACTTC. The encoded protein is CASSKGGQGWETQYF.

This chain joins TRBV12-3 or TRBV12-4 and TRBJ2-7; D is perhaps TRBD2 (7 bases). Trimming left V 7 bases short and J 7 bases short, with 17 bases between. This CDR3 has 13 residues. CDR3 sequence reads: CASTIFGGAEQYF. The CDR3, as DNA: TGTGCCAGCACCATCTTTGGGGGGGCGGAGCAGTACTTC.

The chain has TRBV7-9 and TRBJ2-7; D is unclear. Germline V gene data show CDR1 as SEHNR and CDR2 as FQNEAQ (reference sequence). There are 15 residues in the CDR3. Trimming removed 1 base at V and 0 bases at J, with 10 bases between. This CDR3 is CASSLEYSSSYEQYF. The CDR3, as DNA: TGTGCCAGCAGCTTAGAGTACAGTAGCTCCTACGAGCAGTACTTC.

This chain links TRBV5-6 with TRBJ2-7; no clear D gene. Germline loops: CDR1 SGHDT, CDR2 YYEEEE. Trimming left V 4 bases short and J 4 bases short, with 9 bases between. This CDR3 has 12 residues. The chain's CDR3 is CASSRSRYEQYF. The CDR3 nucleotides are TGTGCCAGCAGCCGCTCTAGGTACGAGCAGTACTTC.

The V gene is TRBV6-5, the J gene TRBJ1-2; D possibly corresponds to TRBD1 (5 bases). The CDR3 consists of 13 residues. Trimming stripped 7 bases from V and 3 bases from J, with 12 bases between. Germline V gene data show CDR1 as MNHEY and CDR2 as SVGAGI. The CDR3 protein is CASKGWGDYGYTF. The CDR3, as DNA: TGTGCCAGCAAAGGCTGGGGGGACTATGGCTACACCTTC.

The CDR3 DNA reads as TGTGCCAGCAGTAAGACTAGCGTCTTAGAGACCCAGTACTTC. Translating it yields CASSKTSVLETQYF. The gene calls are TRBV25-1 and TRBJ2-5, with 8 nucleotides matching TRBD2. Germline V gives CDR1 MGHDK, CDR2 SYGVNS. Unmatched junction bases numbered 6, after V lost 5 bases and J lost 4 bases. There are 14 residues in the CDR3.

This clone was counted only a few times. The chain combines TRBV6-2 or TRBV6-3 with TRBJ2-3, with a tentative D call TRBD1 (6 bases). The V gene lost 5 bases and the J gene lost 6 bases, with 12 bases spanning the gap. The CDR3 extends over 13 amino acids. Germline V lookup: CDR1 MNHEY, CDR2 SVGEGT. CDR3 in DNA: TGTGCCAGCAGTATACAGGGCATGGATACGCAGTATTTT. Its translation: CASSIQGMDTQYF.

CDR3 bases: TGTGCCAGCAGCCTACTTCGGGGGAACACTGAAGCTTTCTTT. Translation gives CASSLLRGNTEAFF. The chain couples TRBV7-2 to TRBJ1-1, with no clear D. CDR3 length: 14 residues. V dropped 5 bases and J dropped 1 base, with 11 bases sitting between them. Germline-derived CDR1 and CDR2 are SGHTA and FQGNSA.

The chain is built from TRBV4-1 and TRBJ2-7; 7 bases are a match to TRBD2. J gave up 3 bases and V 4 bases, and 9 bases lay outside the gene matches. CDR1 MGHRA and CDR2 YSYEKL come from the germline V gene. This CDR3 spans 15 amino acids. The CDR3 DNA is TGCGCCAGCAGCCTGCAAGGAGCGGGACTCTACGAGCAGTACTTC. Encoded protein: CASSLQGAGLYEQYF.

V and J are TRBV2 and TRBJ1-5, with D possibly TRBD1 on 5 matching bases. Germline lookup yields CDR1 SNHLY and CDR2 FYNNEI. This CDR3 region has 16 residues. Trimming removed 2 bases from V and 1 base from J, with 12 bases in between. The CDR3, as DNA: TGTGCCAGCAGTGAAATGGGGGGTTTAAGCAATCAGCCCCAGCATTTT. This codes for CASSEMGGLSNQPQHF. Full variable domain (outside the CDR3, taken from reference TRBV2 and TRBJ1-5): EPEVTQTPSHQVTQMGQEVILRCVPISNHLYFYWYRQILGQKVEFLVSFYNNEISEKSEIFDDQFSVERPDGSNFTLKIRSTKLEDSAMYFCASSEMGGLSNQPQHFGDGTRLSIL.

J is TRBJ2-3 and V is TRBV14; no definite D call. V lost 4 bases, J lost 1 base, and 9 bases lay in between. Looked up from germline, CDR1 is SGHDN and CDR2 is FVKESK. The CDR3 has 14 amino acids. Here the CDR3 reads CASSPRVGTDTQYF. Here the CDR3 DNA reads TGTGCCAGCAGCCCTCGCGTAGGCACAGATACGCAGTATTTT. The whole variable domain, remainder taken from reference TRBV14 and TRBJ2-3, is EAGVTQFPSHSVIEKGQTVTLRCDPISGHDNLYWYRRVMGKEIKFLLHFVKESKQDESGMPNNRFLAERTGGTYSTLKVQPAELEDSGVYFCASSPRVGTDTQYFGPGTRLTVL.

The chain couples TRBV14 to TRBJ2-5; tentatively, D is TRBD2 (6 bases). The CDR3 spans 16 residues. V gave up 3 bases and J gave up 5 bases, with 19 bases separating them. Germline V CDR1 and CDR2: SGHDN, FVKESK. The CDR3: CASSQTGVFSIETQYF. Here the CDR3 DNA reads TGTGCCAGCAGCCAGACGGGGGTATTTTCGATCGAGACCCAGTACTTC.

This clone was counted between two and nine times. This sequence joins TRBV29-1 and TRBJ2-3; 9 bases line up with TRBD1. The CDR3 loop spans 14 amino acids. Germline-derived CDR1 and CDR2 are SQVTM and ANQGSEA. V gave up 4 bases and J gave up 0 bases; unmatched junction bases: 2. The CDR3 DNA is TGCAGCGTTGGACAGGGGGTAAGCACAGATACGCAGTATTTT. Amino acids: CSVGQGVSTDTQYF.

V gene TRBV3-1 (or the pseudogene TRBV3-2) combines with J gene TRBJ1-2, with D perhaps TRBD1 (5 bases). Trimming removed 2 bases at V and 4 bases at J, with 14 bases between. The germline gives CDR1 LGHDT, CDR2 YNNKEL (reference sequence). This CDR3 has 15 residues. CDR3 loop: CASSQMAGRSYGYTF. The CDR3 DNA sequence: TGTGCCAGCAGCCAAATGGCAGGGCGATCCTATGGCTACACCTTC.

The V call is TRBV4-1, the J call TRBJ2-7, with 8 bases fitting TRBD1. Germline loops: CDR1 MGHRA, CDR2 YSYEKL. CDR3 length: 18 residues. The V and J ends lost 3 bases and 2 bases, in that order; junction bases with no gene match: 15. Written as DNA, the CDR3 is TGCGCCAGCAGCCATCCGCCGGATAGGACAGGGAAGCCCTACGAGCAGTACTTC. Encoded protein: CASSHPPDRTGKPYEQYF.

The rearrangement joins TRBV3-1 (or the pseudogene TRBV3-2) to TRBJ1-1, with D maybe TRBD1 (5 bases). CDR3 size: 12 residues. Per germline, CDR1 LGHDT and CDR2 YNNKEL (reference sequence). V lost 1 base to trimming and J lost 7 bases, with 7 bases between them. For the CDR3, the DNA is TGTGCCAGCAGCCAAGTAGGGGTTGAAGCTTTCTTT. It yields the protein CASSQVGVEAFF.

The chain is built from TRBV6-5 and TRBJ2-7; 7 positions match TRBD2. Trimming cost V 6 bases and J 4 bases; bases outside gene matches: 6. The CDR3 extends over 13 amino acids. Germline-derived CDR1 and CDR2 are MNHEY and SVGAGI. The CDR3 DNA is TGTGCCAGCAGACGGAGCGGGAATTACGAGCAGTACTTC. Protein: CASRRSGNYEQYF.

Only one count was recorded for this clone. This chain connects TRBV7-9 to TRBJ2-3; TRBD1 agrees at 9 bases. The CDR3 length is 18 residues. The V gene end was trimmed by 4 bases and the J gene end by 2 bases; junction bases not matched to a gene: 13. CDR1 SEHNR and CDR2 FQNEAQ come from the germline V gene (reference sequence). CDR3 bases: TGTGCCAGCAGCTACCAAAACAGGGGGCGGAAGAACACAGATACGCAGTATTTT. It yields the protein CASSYQNRGRKNTDTQYF.